What follows are 24 T cell receptor beta chains derived from one specimen sequenced in a study of T cells expressing NK-cell markers. Reanalyzing the 5' RACE reads, TCRdb keeps one entry per CDR3 protein, without DNA. This listing includes some 410,000 distinct CDR3 sequences. Sequencing was done on a sample of blood T cells: a sorted CD56 or NKG2C T cell subset, CD4+ or CD8+ T cells, or bulk PBMC T cells (not recorded which). The receptors originated from a woman between 18 and 69 years old in good health.

The CDR3 reads CSAGRDILPHPNYGYTF. The chain couples TRBV20-1 to TRBJ1-2; TCRdb outputs TRBD1, but without DNA this stays unchecked. The CDR3 spans 17 residues. The germline gives CDR1 DFQATT, CDR2 SNEGSKA (reference sequence).

The J gene is TRBJ2-2, the V gene TRBV27; lacking DNA, the TRBD1 call made by TCRdb goes unchecked. Germline V gene data show CDR1 as MNHEY and CDR2 as SMNVEV (reference sequence). The CDR3 runs 14 residues. CDR3 region: CASSYSLSRGELFF.

V and J are TRBV25-1 and TRBJ1-1; the TRBD1 assignment by TCRdb is unverifiable without DNA. Germline V gene lookup returns CDR1 MGHDK and CDR2 SYGVNS. The CDR3 spans 16 residues. Here the CDR3 reads CASSGGQPQGPGGAFF.

This chain connects TRBV2 to TRBJ2-7; TCRdb selects TRBD1, and the lack of DNA leaves this call unchecked. The germline CDR1 and CDR2 sequences are SNHLY and FYNNEI. The CDR3 length is 14 residues. The CDR3 region is CASSGYGQGYEQYF.

This sequence joins TRBV12-3 or TRBV12-4 and TRBJ1-4. This CDR3 spans 14 amino acids. CDR3 sequence: CASSLATTNEKLFF.

V is TRBV11-2 and J is TRBJ2-2. CDR3 size: 13 residues. Germline lookup yields CDR1 SGHAT and CDR2 FQNNGV. The CDR3 here is CASSPHNTGELFF. The complete variable domain, with remaining parts taken from reference TRBV11-2 and TRBJ2-2, reads EAGVAQSPRYKIIEKRQSVAFWCNPISGHATLYWYQQILGQGPKLLIQFQNNGVVDDSQLPKDRFSAERLKGVDSTLKIQPAKLEDSAVYLCASSPHNTGELFFGEGSRLTVL.

This chain joins TRBV20-1 and TRBJ2-7; TCRdb picks TRBD2, but there is no DNA to check that call. Germline V gives CDR1 DFQATT, CDR2 SNEGSKA (reference sequence). The CDR3 sequence is 14 residues long. CDR3 region: CSARVTPEGYEQYF.

The chain joins TRBV18 to TRBJ2-5; TCRdb's assignment of TRBD1 cannot be checked, as there is no DNA. CDR3 length equals 14 residues. CDR1 is KGHSH and CDR2 is LQKENI in the germline V gene. CDR3 in amino acids: CASSPPPGQETQYF.

CDR3 in amino acids: CASSEVGSDTQYF. The chain has TRBV6-1 and TRBJ2-3. Per the germline V gene, CDR1 is MNHNS and CDR2 is SASEGT. The CDR3 runs 13 residues.

The rearrangement joins TRBV7-9 to TRBJ2-7; TCRdb designates TRBD2, a call that cannot be tested without DNA. This CDR3 contains 15 residues. Germline CDR1 and CDR2: SEHNR and FQNEAQ (reference sequence). The chain's CDR3 is CASSLVVGPSYEQYF.

V is TRBV24-1 and J is TRBJ2-3; the D gene TCRdb calls, TRBD2, cannot be checked with no DNA. The length of the CDR3 is 17 residues. Germline V gene sequence: CDR1 KGHDR, CDR2 SFDVKD. CDR3 in amino acids: CATSGASGVLSTDTQYF.

CDR3: CASSLQGPNTEAFF. This chain connects TRBV12-3 or TRBV12-4 to TRBJ1-1. The CDR3 is made up of 14 amino acids.

The rearrangement uses TRBV7-2 and TRBJ2-7; the D call of TRBD2 rests on TCRdb alone, since no DNA is present to check it. Germline CDR1 and CDR2: SGHTA and FQGNSA. The CDR3 has 14 residues. The chain's CDR3 is CASSYGLPPYEQYF.

The chain employs TRBV4-3 and TRBJ2-7; TCRdb names TRBD2, which stays unverified in the absence of DNA. The CDR3 sequence is 15 residues long. Germline V gives CDR1 LGHNA, CDR2 YSLEER. The CDR3: CASSPGGLAGDEQYF.

This chain uses TRBV29-1 with TRBJ2-5; as DNA is missing, the TRBD1 call by TCRdb cannot be tested. CDR1 and CDR2 from the germline V gene are SQVTM and ANQGSEA. The CDR3 loop spans 17 amino acids. The CDR3 region is CSVEDVLGRAKTETQYF.

The J gene is TRBJ2-3, the V gene TRBV6-5; TCRdb's D call of TRBD1 is untestable without DNA. Germline CDR1 and CDR2: MNHEY and SVGAGI. This CDR3 comprises 17 residues. CDR3 loop: CASSYFGGATSTDTQYF.

The genes are TRBV5-1 and TRBJ1-1; without DNA, the TCRdb call of TRBD1 cannot be checked. The CDR3 sequence is 14 residues long. Germline V gives CDR1 SGHRS, CDR2 YFSETQ. CDR3 in amino acids: CASSLDGGGIEAFF.

The chain employs TRBV28 and TRBJ2-3; TCRdb indicates TRBD1, and absent DNA this call remains unverified. This CDR3 contains 16 residues. Germline-derived CDR1 and CDR2 are MDHEN and SYDVKM. CDR3 protein: CASSFAPDTSTDTQYF.

This chain connects TRBV12-3 or TRBV12-4 to TRBJ1-1; TCRdb outputs TRBD1, but without DNA this stays unchecked. The CDR3 contains 13 residues. The CDR3 here is CASSRGGSTEAFF.

The V call is TRBV18, the J call TRBJ2-7; TCRdb gives TRBD2 as the D gene, but with no DNA this cannot be confirmed. CDR3 length: 12 residues. The germline gives CDR1 KGHSH, CDR2 LQKENI. The CDR3 loop reads CASSPRSEGQYF.

The chain combines TRBV7-6 with TRBJ2-2. Germline V gene sequence: CDR1 SGHVS, CDR2 FNYEAQ. The CDR3 contains 14 residues. CDR3 residues: CASSPSENTGELFF.

The chain links TRBV7-2 to TRBJ1-4; there is no DNA to check the TCRdb D call of TRBD1. In germline, CDR1 is SGHTA, CDR2 FQGNSA. The CDR3 has 15 amino acids. The CDR3 loop reads CASSSQTGFNEKLFF.

The gene calls are TRBV20-1 and TRBJ2-1; TCRdb lists TRBD2, though no DNA is available to test this call. The CDR3 runs 17 residues. Germline-derived CDR1 and CDR2 are DFQATT and SNEGSKA (reference sequence). CDR3 sequence: CSARARTSGVVYNEQFF.

The J gene is TRBJ2-3, the V gene TRBV27; TCRdb's D call of TRBD2 is untestable without DNA. The CDR3 runs 16 residues. Germline V gives CDR1 MNHEY, CDR2 SMNVEV (reference sequence). CDR3 protein: CASSLEAGRLADTQYF.